A selection of T cell receptor beta chains follows, all from one sample in a study of cytomegalovirus exposure and HLA in healthy donors. Clones were read by immunoSEQ multiplex PCR, and TCRdb kept only the in-frame ones, dropping some. Its table records some 39,000 clones. Sequencing was done on a sample of PBMCs. The receptors derive from a woman aged 25 to 39 in good health and CMV-seropositive. Each CDR3 is given with its conserved first and last residue. D genes are given only for firm matches. Clone size is stated in some rows and not others, as once, few, many or a class when expanded.

d_gene: -; j_gene: TRBJ1-2; abundance: -; v_gene: TRBV27; CDR3nt: TGTGCCAGCAGTGGTGGAGGGCCCCTTGCTAACTATGGCTACACCTTC; CDR3aa: CASSGGGPLANYGYTF
d_gene: TRBD1; j_gene: TRBJ1-1; abundance: -; v_gene: TRBV30; CDR3nt: TGTGCCTTAGGGGTTAAAGGACAGGGGGCTCTACTTGAAGCTTTCTTT; CDR3aa: CALGVKGQGALLEAFF
d_gene: TRBD1; j_gene: TRBJ1-3; abundance: -; v_gene: TRBV5-1; CDR3nt: TGCGCCAGCAGCTTGGGAGGGACAGGGCTGGGCTCTGGAAACACCATATATTTT; CDR3aa: CASSLGGTGLGSGNTIYF
d_gene: TRBD1; j_gene: TRBJ1-1; abundance: -; v_gene: TRBV6-5; CDR3nt: TGTGCCAGCACCTCGGTCGACAGGGGATGGACTGAAGCTTTCTTT; CDR3aa: CASTSVDRGWTEAFF
d_gene: TRBD1; j_gene: TRBJ1-1; abundance: -; v_gene: TRBV6-5; CDR3nt: TGTGCCAGCAGTTACGACCGACAGGGGGATGGAGCTTTCTTT; CDR3aa: CASSYDRQGDGAFF
d_gene: -; j_gene: TRBJ2-3; abundance: -; v_gene: TRBV19; CDR3nt: TGTGCCAGTAGTATCCAGACTATCACAGATACGCAGTATTTT; CDR3aa: CASSIQTITDTQYF
d_gene: TRBD2; j_gene: TRBJ2-3; abundance: -; v_gene: TRBV6-4; CDR3nt: TGTGCCAGCAGTGACTCCAGCGGGGGCGGTTCCCAGTATTTT; CDR3aa: CASSDSSGGGSQYF
d_gene: TRBD2; j_gene: TRBJ2-5; abundance: -; v_gene: TRBV30; CDR3nt: TGTGCCTGGAGTCCAGCGGGGGAAGAGACCCAGTACTTC; CDR3aa: CAWSPAGEETQYF
d_gene: TRBD2; j_gene: TRBJ2-1; abundance: -; v_gene: TRBV5-4; CDR3nt: TGTGCCAGCAGCACACCGGGACTAGCGGGGTTAAATGAGCAGTTCTTC; CDR3aa: CASSTPGLAGLNEQFF
d_gene: TRBD1; j_gene: TRBJ1-1; abundance: -; v_gene: TRBV5-4; CDR3nt: TGTGCCAGCAGCTCTACAGGGGGAGGTACTGAAGCTTTCTTT; CDR3aa: CASSSTGGGTEAFF
d_gene: -; j_gene: TRBJ2-7; abundance: -; v_gene: TRBV7-2; CDR3nt: TGTGCCAGCAGCTTAGTGTACAACTCCTACGAGCAGTACTTC; CDR3aa: CASSLVYNSYEQYF
d_gene: TRBD1; j_gene: TRBJ2-5; abundance: -; v_gene: TRBV5-1; CDR3nt: TGCGCCAGCATCCCGACAGGGGGATACCAAGAGACCCAGTACTTC; CDR3aa: CASIPTGGYQETQYF
d_gene: -; j_gene: TRBJ1-1; abundance: -; v_gene: TRBV4-1; CDR3nt: TGCGCCAGCAGCCACGTACTTCGGACACGGGCGAACACTGAAGCTTTCTTT; CDR3aa: CASSHVLRTRANTEAFF
d_gene: TRBD1; j_gene: TRBJ1-1; abundance: -; v_gene: TRBV11-2; CDR3nt: TGTGCCAGCAGCGAGTTTTCAGGGGGGAGAGCTTTCTTT; CDR3aa: CASSEFSGGRAFF
d_gene: -; j_gene: TRBJ1-2; abundance: -; v_gene: TRBV27; CDR3nt: TGTGCCAGCCACTTTGGGGCCGGGAGAAGAGATGGCTACACCTTC; CDR3aa: CASHFGAGRRDGYTF
d_gene: TRBD1; j_gene: TRBJ1-1; abundance: -; v_gene: TRBV15; CDR3nt: TGTGCCTCCAGGGGGCAAGGCATGAACACTGAAGCTTTCTTT; CDR3aa: CASRGQGMNTEAFF
d_gene: TRBD1; j_gene: TRBJ1-2; abundance: -; v_gene: TRBV7-2; CDR3nt: TGTGCCAGCAGCCCCGGACAGGTGGACTATGGCTACACCTTC; CDR3aa: CASSPGQVDYGYTF
d_gene: TRBD1; j_gene: TRBJ1-1; abundance: -; v_gene: TRBV5-1; CDR3nt: TGCGCCAGCAGCTCCGGGACAGGGAACACTGAAGCTTTCTTT; CDR3aa: CASSSGTGNTEAFF
d_gene: -; j_gene: TRBJ2-1; abundance: -; v_gene: TRBV27; CDR3nt: TGTGCCAGCAGTTTGGAGGCCGATCCTTCTTACAATGAGCAGTTCTTC; CDR3aa: CASSLEADPSYNEQFF
d_gene: TRBD2; j_gene: TRBJ2-5; abundance: -; v_gene: TRBV20-1; CDR3nt: TGCAGTGCTCCCTGGGGGGGGACCCAGTACTTC; CDR3aa: CSAPWGGTQYF
d_gene: -; j_gene: TRBJ2-2; abundance: -; v_gene: TRBV11-2; CDR3nt: TGTGCCAGCAGCTCCCAGTCCTGGAGGGGTGCGAACACCGGGGAGCTGTTTTTT; CDR3aa: CASSSQSWRGANTGELFF
d_gene: -; j_gene: TRBJ2-5; abundance: -; v_gene: TRBV5-1; CDR3nt: TGCGCCAGCAGCTTGGGGCGAGGTGGGGGCGGAGAGACCCAGTACTTC; CDR3aa: CASSLGRGGGGETQYF
d_gene: TRBD2; j_gene: TRBJ2-5; abundance: -; v_gene: TRBV4-1; CDR3nt: TGCGCCAGCAGCCAAGTGGCTAGCGGGGCAGGGGAGACCCAGTACTTC; CDR3aa: CASSQVASGAGETQYF
d_gene: -; j_gene: TRBJ1-1; abundance: -; v_gene: TRBV5-6; CDR3nt: TGTGCCAGCAGCCTGGGGGGGGTCCGGGGGGCTTTCTTT; CDR3aa: CASSLGGVRGAFF
d_gene: -; j_gene: TRBJ1-3; abundance: -; v_gene: TRBV4-1; CDR3nt: TGCGCCAGCAGCCAAGATTGGGAGTCGGGGTCTGGAAACACCATATATTTT; CDR3aa: CASSQDWESGSGNTIYF
d_gene: TRBD1; j_gene: TRBJ2-2; abundance: -; v_gene: TRBV7-2; CDR3nt: TGTGCCAGCAGCCGCCCACAGGGGGTTGACACCGGGGAGCTGTTTTTT; CDR3aa: CASSRPQGVDTGELFF
d_gene: TRBD2; j_gene: TRBJ2-7; abundance: -; v_gene: TRBV7-2; CDR3nt: TGTGCCAGCAGCTTAGTTTCCAGCGGGGGCTACGAGCAGTACTTC; CDR3aa: CASSLVSSGGYEQYF
d_gene: TRBD1; j_gene: TRBJ2-2; abundance: -; v_gene: TRBV6-1; CDR3nt: TGTGCCAGCGGGCAGGGGGTCACCGGGGAGCTGTTTTTT; CDR3aa: CASGQGVTGELFF
d_gene: -; j_gene: TRBJ1-1; abundance: -; v_gene: TRBV18; CDR3nt: TGTGCCAGCTCTCCCGACAGGAGGAACACTGAAGCTTTCTTT; CDR3aa: CASSPDRRNTEAFF
d_gene: -; j_gene: TRBJ2-3; abundance: -; v_gene: TRBV10-2; CDR3nt: TGCGCCAGCAGTGAGTCGGCCGACTTCACAGATACGCAGTATTTT; CDR3aa: CASSESADFTDTQYF
d_gene: -; j_gene: TRBJ2-2; abundance: -; v_gene: TRBV29-1; CDR3nt: TGCAGCGGGGGCTCACTAGGGAGGACCACCGGGGAGCTGTTTTTT; CDR3aa: CSGGSLGRTTGELFF
d_gene: -; j_gene: TRBJ1-1; abundance: -; v_gene: TRBV2; CDR3nt: TGTGCCAGCAGGGACAGAGAGAACACTGAAGCTTTCTTT; CDR3aa: CASRDRENTEAFF
d_gene: TRBD2; j_gene: TRBJ2-3; abundance: -; v_gene: TRBV4-1; CDR3nt: TGCGCCAGCAGCCAAGCATTAGCGGGGGTAACAGATACGCAGTATTTT; CDR3aa: CASSQALAGVTDTQYF
d_gene: -; j_gene: TRBJ2-7; abundance: -; v_gene: TRBV7-8; CDR3nt: TGTGCCAGCAGCCCATCCTACGAGCAGTACTTC; CDR3aa: CASSPSYEQYF
d_gene: -; j_gene: TRBJ1-6; abundance: -; v_gene: TRBV5-5; CDR3nt: TGTGCCAGCAGCTCGGGCCCAGGGCTCGATAATTCACCCCTCCACTTT; CDR3aa: CASSSGPGLDNSPLHF
d_gene: -; j_gene: TRBJ1-6; abundance: -; v_gene: TRBV7-9; CDR3nt: TGTGCCAGCAGCTTAGCAGTGAGCTCCTATAATTCACCCCTCCACTTT; CDR3aa: CASSLAVSSYNSPLHF
d_gene: TRBD1; j_gene: TRBJ2-1; abundance: -; v_gene: TRBV5-1; CDR3nt: TGCGCCAGCAGCTTGTGGGACAGGGTGAATGAGCAGTTCTTC; CDR3aa: CASSLWDRVNEQFF
d_gene: TRBD1; j_gene: TRBJ1-2; abundance: -; v_gene: TRBV10-2; CDR3nt: TGCGCCAGCAGCCGGACCCGGGACAGCCTCTATGGCTACACCTTC; CDR3aa: CASSRTRDSLYGYTF
d_gene: -; j_gene: TRBJ2-5; abundance: -; v_gene: TRBV5-6; CDR3nt: TGTGCCAGCAGCTCCACAGGGCCCAAGACCCAGTACTTC; CDR3aa: CASSSTGPKTQYF
d_gene: -; j_gene: TRBJ2-1; abundance: medium-sized; v_gene: TRBV7-9; CDR3nt: TGTGCCAGCAGCTTGACTGGCTATGAGCAGTTCTTC; CDR3aa: CASSLTGYEQFF
d_gene: TRBD2; j_gene: TRBJ2-2; abundance: -; v_gene: TRBV11-3; CDR3nt: TGTGCCAGCAGCTTAAATACGGGGGGAAGGAACACCGGGGAGCTGTTTTTT; CDR3aa: CASSLNTGGRNTGELFF
d_gene: TRBD1; j_gene: TRBJ2-7; abundance: -; v_gene: TRBV20-1; CDR3nt: TGCAGTGCTAGGGACAGGGTCGTGCAGTACTTC; CDR3aa: CSARDRVVQYF
d_gene: -; j_gene: TRBJ2-3; abundance: -; v_gene: TRBV28; CDR3nt: TGTGCCAGCAGTGCAGAGGAGGATACGCAGTATTTT; CDR3aa: CASSAEEDTQYF
d_gene: -; j_gene: TRBJ1-1; abundance: -; v_gene: TRBV7-2; CDR3nt: TGTGCCAGCAGCCCGGTACGAATTGAAGCTTTCTTT; CDR3aa: CASSPVRIEAFF
d_gene: -; j_gene: TRBJ2-1; abundance: -; v_gene: TRBV5-1; CDR3nt: TGCGCCAGCAGCTTGATGGGGGGCTCCTACAATGAGCAGTTCTTC; CDR3aa: CASSLMGGSYNEQFF
d_gene: TRBD1; j_gene: TRBJ2-1; abundance: -; v_gene: TRBV18; CDR3nt: TGTGCCAGCTCACTAACAACAGGGGTCAATGAGCAGTTCTTC; CDR3aa: CASSLTTGVNEQFF
d_gene: -; j_gene: TRBJ1-2; abundance: -; v_gene: TRBV7-9; CDR3nt: TGTGCCAGCAGCTTCGGGATTAACTATGGCTACACCTTC; CDR3aa: CASSFGINYGYTF
d_gene: -; j_gene: TRBJ1-5; abundance: -; v_gene: TRBV10-3; CDR3nt: TGTGCCATCAGTGCTATCGGGGTGGGTCAGCCCCAGCATTTT; CDR3aa: CAISAIGVGQPQHF
d_gene: -; j_gene: TRBJ2-7; abundance: -; v_gene: TRBV9; CDR3nt: TGTGCCAGCAGCGTGGGGGGGGCTCCCGCCTACGAGCAGTACTTC; CDR3aa: CASSVGGAPAYEQYF
d_gene: -; j_gene: TRBJ1-3; abundance: -; v_gene: TRBV2; CDR3nt: TGTGCCAGCCTACGGGAATCTGGAAACACCATATATTTT; CDR3aa: CASLRESGNTIYF
d_gene: -; j_gene: TRBJ1-5; abundance: -; v_gene: TRBV2; CDR3nt: TGTGCCAGCAGTGGGCCAGGGGCTTATCAGCCCCAGCATTTT; CDR3aa: CASSGPGAYQPQHF
d_gene: TRBD1; j_gene: TRBJ1-2; abundance: -; v_gene: TRBV7-9; CDR3nt: TGTGCCAGCAGCTTGTCCGGGACAGGGGGTGGGGTTGGAGGCTACACCTTC; CDR3aa: CASSLSGTGGGVGGYTF
d_gene: -; j_gene: TRBJ1-2; abundance: -; v_gene: TRBV4-2; CDR3nt: TGTGCCAGCAGCCAAGATGACCGGGGTGACTATGGCTACACCTTC; CDR3aa: CASSQDDRGDYGYTF
d_gene: TRBD2; j_gene: TRBJ2-5; abundance: -; v_gene: TRBV15; CDR3nt: TGTGCCACCAGCAGACTGGGGACTAGCCGGGAGACCCAGTACTTC; CDR3aa: CATSRLGTSRETQYF
d_gene: -; j_gene: TRBJ1-2; abundance: -; v_gene: TRBV6-1; CDR3nt: TGTGCCAGCAGTGAAGGGGGCAGCCATGGCTACACCTTC; CDR3aa: CASSEGGSHGYTF
d_gene: TRBD1; j_gene: TRBJ1-1; abundance: -; v_gene: TRBV7-9; CDR3nt: TGTGCCAGCGACAGGGTCAGGGCTGAAGCTTTCTTT; CDR3aa: CASDRVRAEAFF
d_gene: -; j_gene: TRBJ1-2; abundance: -; v_gene: TRBV10-3; CDR3nt: TGTGCCATCGGACAGTACTATGGCTACACCTTC; CDR3aa: CAIGQYYGYTF
d_gene: -; j_gene: TRBJ2-7; abundance: -; v_gene: TRBV25-1; CDR3nt: TGTGCCAGCAGTGAACAGGGGGGAGCCTACGAGCAGTACTTC; CDR3aa: CASSEQGGAYEQYF
d_gene: TRBD2; j_gene: TRBJ2-3; abundance: -; v_gene: TRBV5-1; CDR3nt: TGCGCCAGCAGCCCCAGGGCGGGGGATCTCACAGATACGCAGTATTTT; CDR3aa: CASSPRAGDLTDTQYF
d_gene: -; j_gene: TRBJ1-6; abundance: -; v_gene: TRBV18; CDR3nt: TGTGCCAGCTCACCAGAGGATCCGGGGAGATATAATTCACCCCTCCACTTT; CDR3aa: CASSPEDPGRYNSPLHF